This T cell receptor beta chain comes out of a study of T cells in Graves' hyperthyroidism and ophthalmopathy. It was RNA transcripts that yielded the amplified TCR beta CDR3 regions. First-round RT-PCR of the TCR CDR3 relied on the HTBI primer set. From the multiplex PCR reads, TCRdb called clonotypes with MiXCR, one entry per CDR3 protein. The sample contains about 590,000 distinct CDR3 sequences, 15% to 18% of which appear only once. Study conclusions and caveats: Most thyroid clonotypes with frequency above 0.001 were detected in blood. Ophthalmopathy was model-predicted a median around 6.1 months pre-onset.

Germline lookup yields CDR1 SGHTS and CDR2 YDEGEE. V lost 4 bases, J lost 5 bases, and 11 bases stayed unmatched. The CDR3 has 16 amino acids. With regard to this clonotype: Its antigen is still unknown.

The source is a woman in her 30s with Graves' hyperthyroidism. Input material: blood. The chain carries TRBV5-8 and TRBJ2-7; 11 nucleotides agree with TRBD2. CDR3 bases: TGTGCCAGCAGCCTCCGATCTAGCGGGGGGTTCCACGAGCAGTACTTC. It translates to CASSLRSSGGFHEQYF.